Presented here are 19 T cell receptor beta chains from one specimen sequenced in a study of blood T cell repertoires in COVID-19. Sequenced by immunoSEQ multiplex PCR; TCRdb stores in-frame clones only, minus some. The data show hundreds of thousands of clones, around 89% seen once. Sequencing was carried out using peripheral blood. The receptors stem from a woman in her thirties or forties with COVID-19, enrolled during active disease.

The chain links TRBV23-1 to TRBJ1-1, with 8 positions matching TRBD1. TRBV23-1 is known as an ORF, though its function is uncertain. The CDR3 extends over 16 amino acids. V lost 3 bases to trimming and J lost 4 bases; unmatched junction nucleotides: 10. As DNA, the CDR3 is TGCGCCAGCAGTCATCCGACCCCTGACAGGGGCACTGAAGCTTTCTTT. The encoded protein is CASSHPTPDRGTEAFF.

The V and J genes are TRBV15 and TRBJ1-4; a possible D gene is TRBD1 (5 bases). The CDR3 sequence is 16 residues long. V lost 0 bases to trimming and J lost 8 bases, with 16 bases between them. CDR1 LNHNV and CDR2 YYDKDF come from the germline V gene (reference sequence). CDR3 sequence reads: CATSRDQGRDWEKLFF. The CDR3 nucleotides read TGTGCCACCAGCAGAGATCAGGGCAGAGATTGGGAAAAACTGTTTTTT.

The V call is TRBV5-1, the J call TRBJ2-1; possibly TRBD1 for D (5 bases). Germline V gene data show CDR1 as SGHRS and CDR2 as YFSETQ. This CDR3 is built from 12 residues. The V and J ends lost 7 bases and 3 bases respectively, with 8 bases between them. The CDR3, as DNA: TGCGCCAGCCAAGACAGCTACAATGAGCAGTTCTTC. Its translation: CASQDSYNEQFF.

The genes are TRBV6-6 and TRBJ2-5, with 8 bases identical to TRBD1. CDR1 MNHNY and CDR2 SVGAGI come from the germline V gene (reference sequence). This CDR3 comprises 13 residues. After removal of 6 bases from V and 2 bases from J, the junction contained 2 bases not matched to a gene. The CDR3 spells CASRGTGQETQYF. CDR3 coding DNA: TGTGCCAGCAGAGGGACAGGTCAAGAGACCCAGTACTTC.

This chain uses TRBV5-4 with TRBJ2-3; 8 bases fit TRBD2. Losses at the gene ends were 0 bases for V and 1 base for J; bases not matched to a gene: 7. Germline loops: CDR1 SGHNT, CDR2 YYREEE (reference sequence). This CDR3 has 17 residues. Here the CDR3 reads CASSLVEREYGTDTQYF. CDR3 bases: TGTGCCAGCAGCTTGGTCGAGCGGGAGTATGGCACAGATACGCAGTATTTT. The entire variable domain, with the rest obtained from reference TRBV5-4 and TRBJ2-3, is as follows: ETGVTQSPTHLIKTRGQQVTLRCSSQSGHNTVSWYQQALGQGPQFIFQYYREEENGRGNFPPRFSGLQFPNYSSELNVNALELDDSALYLCASSLVEREYGTDTQYFGPGTRLTVL.

This clone was observed a single time. The V and J genes are TRBV3-1 (or the pseudogene TRBV3-2) and TRBJ2-7; 10 positions agree with TRBD1. This CDR3 contains 15 residues. The V gene end was trimmed by 4 bases and the J gene end by 1 base; junction bases not matched to a gene: 4. Germline V CDR1 and CDR2: LGHDT, YNNKEL (reference sequence). The CDR3 sequence is CASSPRDRGSYEQYF. CDR3 in DNA: TGTGCCAGCAGCCCCCGGGACAGGGGTTCCTACGAGCAGTACTTC.

This clone was seen a single time. The chain has TRBV16 and TRBJ1-1; no firm D call. The germline V gene encodes CDR1 KGHSY and CDR2 FQNENV. CDR3 length equals 13 residues. V dropped 0 bases and J dropped 1 base, with 3 bases sitting between them. The CDR3 is CASSQSWNTEAFF. Here the CDR3 DNA reads TGTGCCAGCAGCCAATCCTGGAACACTGAAGCTTTCTTT.

V is TRBV7-3 and J is TRBJ1-2, with no clear D. The CDR3 has 13 residues. Per the germline V gene, CDR1 is SGHTA and CDR2 is FQGTGA. V was trimmed by 2 bases and J by 6 bases, leaving 10 bases between them. CDR3 coding DNA: TGTGCCAGCAGCTTAGCCAGTACAGATGGCTACACCTTC. Protein product: CASSLASTDGYTF.

The chain couples TRBV4-1 to TRBJ2-5; 9 nucleotides agree with TRBD2. V was clipped by 1 base and J by 7 bases; unmatched bases: 10. There are 16 residues in the CDR3. The germline gives CDR1 MGHRA, CDR2 YSYEKL. CDR3 in amino acids: CASSQGGGGAVMTQYF. The CDR3 coding sequence is TGCGCCAGCAGCCAAGGGGGCGGGGGGGCAGTGATGACCCAGTACTTC.

This chain links TRBV30 with TRBJ1-5, with 7 bases fitting TRBD1. CDR1 GTSNPN and CDR2 SVGIG come from the germline V gene (reference sequence). The length of the CDR3 is 13 residues. V was pared by 2 bases and J by 5 bases, with 3 bases of the junction left unmatched. The CDR3 is CAWSQGGDQPQHF. The CDR3 DNA is TGTGCCTGGAGTCAGGGGGGCGATCAGCCCCAGCATTTT.

The rearrangement joins TRBV19 to TRBJ1-2, with TRBD1 matching over 8 bases. The CDR3 has 15 amino acids. Germline V lookup: CDR1 LNHDA, CDR2 SQIVND (reference sequence). Unmatched junction bases numbered 8, after V lost 5 bases and J lost 3 bases. The CDR3 reads CASSSWTGKDYGYTF. The CDR3 nucleotides read TGTGCCAGTAGTTCTTGGACAGGGAAGGACTATGGCTACACCTTC.

The chain links TRBV12-3 or TRBV12-4 to TRBJ1-1, with D uncertain. V lost 6 bases, J lost 7 bases, and 9 bases lay in between. The CDR3 length is 11 residues. In DNA form, the CDR3 reads TGTGCCAGCAGCTCACTCTATGAAGCTTTCTTT. This codes for CASSSLYEAFF.

V gene TRBV28 combines with J gene TRBJ1-1; tentatively, D is TRBD1 (5 bases). The V end lost 0 bases, the J end lost 2 bases, and 7 bases lay between the germline ends. The CDR3 extends over 14 amino acids. Germline lookup yields CDR1 MDHEN and CDR2 SYDVKM. In DNA form, the CDR3 reads TGTGCCAGCAGTTTATGGGGGGGAAACACTGAAGCTTTCTTT. Translated, it gives CASSLWGGNTEAFF.

The rearrangement uses TRBV3-1 (or the pseudogene TRBV3-2) and TRBJ2-1; D uncertain. The CDR3 totals 14 residues. Germline CDR1 and CDR2: LGHDT and YNNKEL (reference sequence). Trimming cost V 1 base and J 0 bases, with 4 bases left between them. CDR3: CASSQVRSYNEQFF. Written as DNA, the CDR3 is TGTGCCAGCAGCCAAGTCCGCTCCTACAATGAGCAGTTCTTC.

The rearrangement joins TRBV9 to TRBJ2-1; tentative D call: TRBD1 (5 bases). V was shortened by 0 bases and J by 7 bases, with 20 bases between the two germline ends. Germline CDR1 reads SGDLS; CDR2 reads YYNGEE. The CDR3 covers 17 residues. CDR3 bases: TGTGCCAGCAGCGTAGCTGTTCAGCTCAGGGCTTTGAATGAGCAGTTCTTC. Protein: CASSVAVQLRALNEQFF.

This clone showed up just once. The chain recombines TRBV18 with TRBJ2-4; D call uncertain. Trimming took 8 bases from V and 2 from J, leaving 13 bases between them. The CDR3 covers 14 residues. The germline CDR1 and CDR2 sequences are KGHSH and LQKENI. As DNA, the CDR3 is TGTGCCAGCACCCCCGGAGCTCCCAAAAACATTCAGTACTTC. It yields the protein CASTPGAPKNIQYF.

The rearrangement links TRBV19 to TRBJ2-7; D might be TRBD2 (5 bases). The CDR3 covers 12 residues. Germline V gives CDR1 LNHDA, CDR2 SQIVND (reference sequence). The CDR3 region has the DNA TGTGCTGGAGGCAGGACCTCCTACGAGCAGTACTTC. Translated: CAGGRTSYEQYF.

The chain employs TRBV7-9 and TRBJ2-7; weak D call: TRBD2 (5 bases). The CDR3 runs to 14 residues. Germline V CDR1 and CDR2: SEHNR, FQNEAQ (reference sequence). Trimming removed 3 bases from V and 7 bases from J, with 16 bases in between. CDR3 DNA sequence: TGTGCCAGCAGCTTTAGAGGGCCCCTGGGAGAGCAGTACTTC. Translated, it gives CASSFRGPLGEQYF.

The chain recombines TRBV5-1 with TRBJ1-2; 10 bases match TRBD1. With V trimmed by 0 bases and J by 2 bases, 1 base remained unmatched. Germline assignment: CDR1 SGHRS and CDR2 YFSETQ. The CDR3 consists of 15 residues. CDR3 DNA: TGCGCCAGCAGCTTGGCGGGACAGGGGAACTATGGCTACACCTTC. The encoded protein is CASSLAGQGNYGYTF.